Shown below are 21 T cell receptor beta chains from a single sample sequenced in a study of T cells in Graves' hyperthyroidism and ophthalmopathy. TCR beta CDR3 sequences were amplified from RNA transcripts. The study used the HTBI primer set for a first-round RT-PCR of the TCR CDR3. MiXCR, applied by TCRdb to the multiplex PCR reads, yields one record per CDR3 protein. The sample holds 500,000 to 550,000 distinct CDR3 sequences, 20% seen once. The sample comprised blood. These receptors came from a man between 18 and 35 years old with Graves' hyperthyroidism.

V gene TRBV7-6 combines with J gene TRBJ1-1; 8 bases are a match to TRBD1. Germline values: CDR1 SGHVS, CDR2 FNYEAQ. Unmatched junction bases numbered 2, after V lost 4 bases and J lost 1 base. The CDR3 has 14 residues. CDR3: CASSSGGPNTEAFF. CDR3 coding DNA: TGTGCCAGCAGCTCAGGGGGCCCGAACACTGAAGCTTTCTTT.

This clonotype was found many times. The chain links TRBV12-3 or TRBV12-4 to TRBJ2-7; no definite D call. CDR3 length: 12 amino acids. The ends were cut back, 4 bases at V and 7 bases at J, with 11 bases in the middle. The DNA of the CDR3 is TGTGCCAGCAGTTCCGACCCCCTGGAGCAGTACTTC. It is translated as CASSSDPLEQYF.

This clonotype has a count of ten or more. The gene calls are TRBV7-9 and TRBJ2-5, with D uncertain. CDR3 length: 15 amino acids. V was cut by 3 bases and J by 4 bases, with 15 bases left in between. Germline V gene lookup returns CDR1 SEHNR and CDR2 FQNEAQ (reference sequence). The CDR3 DNA is TGTGCCAGCAGCTTCCCCGGGCCGGCGAGAGAGACCCAGTACTTC. Its protein product is CASSFPGPARETQYF.

This clonotype has ten or more counts. This chain connects TRBV11-1 to TRBJ1-1; the D gene is possibly TRBD1 (6 bases). The germline V gene has CDR1 SGHAT and CDR2 FQDESV (reference sequence). The CDR3 length is 16 residues. V lost 6 bases to trimming and J lost 4 bases, with 21 bases between them. The CDR3 nucleotides are TGTGCCAGCAGTTATACAGGGAAGGCAAGGGGCACTGAAGCTTTCTTT. It yields the protein CASSYTGKARGTEAFF.

The chain recombines TRBV12-3 or TRBV12-4 with TRBJ1-5, with D hard to call. This CDR3 is built from 13 residues. V lost 5 bases, J lost 7 bases, and 12 bases lay in between. CDR3 in amino acids: CASSPQRAQPQHF. The CDR3 coding sequence is TGTGCCAGCAGTCCCCAAAGGGCGCAGCCCCAGCATTTT.

A word on this clonotype: Compared with germline, one end of the junction differs, possibly owing to a read error. The rearrangement links TRBV20-1 to TRBJ2-7; TRBD2 is a possible D gene (6 bases). Germline CDR1 reads DFQATT; CDR2 reads SNEGSKA (reference sequence). The CDR3 is 13 residues long. The CDR3 bases are TGCAGTGCCGGAGGGACTCGCCCCTACGAGCAGGACTTC. It specifies CSAGGTRPYEQDF.

The chain has TRBV7-2 and TRBJ2-7; 7 bases line up with TRBD2. The V gene's germline CDR1 is SGHTA and CDR2 FQGNSA. The length of the CDR3 is 15 residues. With V trimmed by 1 base and J by 0 bases, 3 bases remained unmatched. The CDR3 sequence is CASSLVSGVSYEQYF. DNA for the CDR3: TGTGCCAGCAGCTTAGTAAGCGGGGTCTCCTACGAGCAGTACTTC.

This clonotype appeared many times. V usage is TRBV7-9 and J usage is TRBJ1-1; no reliable D call. The CDR3 runs to 11 residues. Germline CDR1 is SEHNR and CDR2 is FQNEAQ (reference sequence). The V end lost 10 bases, the J end lost 7 bases, and 13 bases lay between the germline ends. Here the CDR3 reads CATEFVGEAFF. The CDR3 DNA is TGTGCCACCGAATTTGTGGGTGAAGCTTTCTTT.

The sample holds a few counts of this clonotype. The V call is TRBV24-1, the J call TRBJ2-2; D gene unclear. Looked up from germline, CDR1 is KGHDR and CDR2 is SFDVKD. The CDR3 totals 12 residues. V lost 12 bases and J lost 7, with 14 bases in between. CDR3 sequence reads: CAARRGIGELFF. The DNA of the CDR3 is TGTGCCGCTCGGCGAGGCATCGGGGAGCTGTTTTTT.

This clonotype was counted at least ten times. The chain recombines TRBV6-1 with TRBJ2-7; D is possibly TRBD1 (5 bases). Germline loops: CDR1 MNHNS, CDR2 SASEGT. This CDR3 is built from 11 residues. The germline V and J ends were trimmed by 6 bases and 12 bases, with 15 bases remaining between them. CDR3 sequence: CASRPRDQGYF. In DNA form, the CDR3 reads TGTGCCAGCAGGCCACGCGATCAGGGGTACTTC.

This clonotype came up a few times. The chain uses TRBV12-3 or TRBV12-4 and TRBJ1-1; no reliable D call. This CDR3 comprises 11 residues. V was trimmed by 9 bases and J by 5 bases, leaving 10 bases between them. The CDR3 DNA is TGTGCCAGTGCCGCGCTGACTGAAGCTTTCTTT. Translation gives CASAALTEAFF.

This chain links TRBV19 with TRBJ1-5, with a weak D call TRBD1 (5 bases). Trimming removed 7 bases at V and 4 bases at J, with 14 bases between. Looked up from germline, CDR1 is LNHDA and CDR2 is SQIVND (reference sequence). The CDR3 spans 14 residues. CDR3 protein: CASNPPGGNQPQHF. The CDR3 nucleotides are TGTGCCAGTAACCCCCCCGGGGGAAATCAGCCCCAGCATTTT.

This clonotype was detected ten times or more. The rearrangement joins TRBV7-8 to TRBJ2-4; maybe TRBD2 (5 bases). Trimming stripped 1 base from V and 0 bases from J, with 13 bases between. The CDR3 loop spans 17 amino acids. Germline V gene sequence: CDR1 SGHVS, CDR2 FQNEAQ. This chain's CDR3 is CASSLGRGPLAKNIQYF. CDR3 DNA sequence: TGTGCCAGCAGCTTAGGCCGGGGTCCCCTAGCCAAAAACATTCAGTACTTC.

This clonotype was seen repeatedly, ten times or more. The chain couples TRBV28 to TRBJ2-2; D is uncertain. The V and J ends lost 7 bases and 0 bases respectively, with 12 bases between them. The germline CDR1 and CDR2 sequences are MDHEN and SYDVKM. The CDR3 extends over 15 amino acids. The chain's CDR3 is CASTLDLTNTGELFF. CDR3 DNA: TGTGCCAGCACCTTGGACCTAACGAACACCGGGGAGCTGTTTTTT.

The sample holds many counts of this clonotype. The CDR3 DNA reads as TGTGCCACCAGTACGGGACCTCAAATCGGTCAGCCCCAGCATTTT. It is translated as CATSTGPQIGQPQHF. The V and J genes are TRBV15 and TRBJ1-5, with D possibly matching TRBD1 (5 bases). In germline, CDR1 is LNHNV, CDR2 YYDKDF (reference sequence). Trimming shortened V by 6 bases and J by 6 bases, and 18 bases separated the two germline ends. This CDR3 has 15 amino acids.

This clonotype was observed at least ten times. The CDR3 loop is CASSFGTGEIYGYTF. For the CDR3, the DNA is TGTGCCAGCAGTTTCGGGACAGGGGAAATCTATGGCTACACCTTC. The chain employs TRBV12-3 or TRBV12-4 and TRBJ1-2; 10 bases align to TRBD1. This CDR3 has 15 residues. J lost 4 bases, V lost 3 bases, and 5 bases had no gene match.

This clonotype was seen at least ten times. The CDR3 loop is CASIDRWGRIPHHGYTF. CDR3 nucleotides: TGTGCCAGCATCGACCGTTGGGGCCGGATCCCTCACCATGGCTACACCTTC. The V gene is TRBV6-4, the J gene TRBJ1-2, with a possible D match to TRBD1 (5 bases). This CDR3 region has 17 residues. Germline loops: CDR1 MRHNA, CDR2 SNTAGT. Trimming cost V 7 bases and J 6 bases, with 27 bases left between them.

There are many counts of this clonotype. The rearrangement links TRBV12-3 or TRBV12-4 to TRBJ2-2; 12 positions match TRBD1. The CDR3 is made up of 17 amino acids. Trimming removed 3 bases from V and 6 bases from J; junction bases left unmatched: 8. CDR3 residues: CASSLGQGAERAGELFF. The CDR3 coding sequence is TGTGCCAGCAGTTTGGGACAGGGGGCGGAAAGGGCCGGGGAGCTGTTTTTT.

The chain recombines TRBV20-1 with TRBJ1-1; D may be TRBD1 (6 bases). This CDR3 region has 13 residues. V dropped 1 base and J dropped 4 bases, with 10 bases sitting between them. Per germline, CDR1 DFQATT and CDR2 SNEGSKA (reference sequence). The chain's CDR3 is CSARAYRVTEAFF. The CDR3 DNA is TGCAGTGCTAGAGCTTACAGGGTCACTGAAGCTTTCTTT.

There are many counts of this clonotype. The V gene is TRBV6-1, the J gene TRBJ1-5; 7 bases are shared with TRBD1. This CDR3 contains 14 residues. Germline CDR1 is MNHNS and CDR2 is SASEGT. V trimming: 9 bases; J trimming: 0 bases; junction bases outside the gene matches: 5. The CDR3 reads CASRDSYSNQPQHF. The CDR3 DNA follows: TGTGCCAGTAGGGACAGTTATAGCAATCAGCCCCAGCATTTT.

This clonotype was observed a handful of times. V usage is TRBV7-8 and J usage is TRBJ2-7, with 10 positions matching TRBD2. J was trimmed by 7 bases and V by 3 bases; bases with no gene match: 6. CDR1 is SGHVS and CDR2 is FQNEAQ in the germline V gene. The CDR3 is 14 residues long. The CDR3 spells CASSFLAGGEEQYF. DNA of the CDR3: TGTGCCAGCAGCTTCTTAGCGGGGGGCGAAGAGCAGTACTTC.